The T cell receptor (beta chain) under discussion was sequenced for a study of early T cells in non-severe SARS-CoV-2 infection (dated by TCRdb to the early 2020s). Concerning the study at large: Because TCR sequencing was done on bulk RNA from unsorted whole blood, the alpha and beta chains could not be paired. What the study reported, not specific to this receptor: Matching against VDJdb was skewed toward anti-spike CD8 responses, likely underestimated virus-specific expansions, and missed private and CD4 specificities.

The library was prepared using 5' RACE. This sample was sequenced with a NextSeq 500. The TCR library protocol attached unique molecular identifiers to individual cDNA molecules to correct for sequencing error and PCR bias. Both TCR alpha and beta chains were sequenced, and tight co-correlation was observed between alpha and beta sequence abundances in each sample. As for how the authors treated the data: Decombinator V4 was used to perform V gene, J gene and CDR3 annotation of TCR sequences. Expanded TCRs were defined as changing significantly between any two time points under a Poisson model with p below 0.0001. TCR abundances were normalised to the total number of TCRs sequenced per sample and expressed as counts per million. VDJdb, accessed on 1 November 2021, was searched for TCRs annotated for CMV, EBV and SARS-CoV-2, and TCRs annotated for more than one antigen were excluded. Through fastp at Q25 and MiXCR, TCRdb rebuilt clones from the public reads, retaining in-frame beta chains. Entries that share a CDR3 protein sequence are merged under the most common genes and DNA. These V and J calls rely on TCRdb rather than the paper's analysis. For this sample there are approximately 100,000 distinct CDR3 sequences; 11% appear just once. 4% to 5.5% of the sample comes from the top ten.

Set within a cohort of healthcare workers in London, UK, this nested case-control study involved weekly PCR testing of nasopharyngeal swabs along with blood sampling. Healthcare workers were enrolled in the week of the UK lockdown, from 23 to 31 March 2020, and were followed every week for up to roughly 16 weeks. Concerning this clonotype itself: This clone's antigen is unknown. The input lacks base qualities; no much larger clone sits a single base away.

The source material was whole blood. The clonotype was recovered from an adult who was a healthcare worker with PCR-confirmed SARS-CoV-2 infection or an uninfected control (not recorded which).

The DNA reads as follows: TGTGCCACCAGTGATTCCCGGGACCTCCACCGCTACACCTTC. The resulting protein is CATSDSRDLHRYTF. The rearrangement joined TRBV24-1 to TRBJ1-2; perhaps TRBD1 is the D gene, with 5 bases matching. CDR1 KGHDR and CDR2 SFDVKD are derived from the germline V gene. V loses 2 bases, J loses 9 bases, and the germline ends lie 15 bases apart. The CDR3 has 14 amino acids, counting the end cysteine and phenylalanine. The retained sequence is limited to the CDR3, 42 bases, with the frame set at the first base.